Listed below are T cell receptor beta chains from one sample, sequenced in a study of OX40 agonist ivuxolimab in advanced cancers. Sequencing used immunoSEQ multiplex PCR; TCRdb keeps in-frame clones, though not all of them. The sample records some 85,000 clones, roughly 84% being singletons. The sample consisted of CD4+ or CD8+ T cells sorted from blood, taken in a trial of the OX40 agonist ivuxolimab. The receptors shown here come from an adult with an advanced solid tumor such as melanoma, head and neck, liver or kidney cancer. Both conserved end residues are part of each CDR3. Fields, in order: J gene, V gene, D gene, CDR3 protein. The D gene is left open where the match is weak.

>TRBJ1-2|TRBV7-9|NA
CASSLTGSYGYTF
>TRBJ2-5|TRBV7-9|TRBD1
CASNPQGVETQYF
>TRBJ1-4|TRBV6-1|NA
CASSESGGNNEKLFF
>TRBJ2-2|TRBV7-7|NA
CASSLSPPPNTGELFF
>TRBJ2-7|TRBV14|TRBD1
CASSQGAREQYF
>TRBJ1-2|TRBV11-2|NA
CASSPGEYGYTF
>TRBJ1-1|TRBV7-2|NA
CASSLGRFPGEAFF
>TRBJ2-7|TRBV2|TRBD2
CASRLGLAVGDEQYF
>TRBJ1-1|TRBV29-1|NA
CSVARMNTEAFF
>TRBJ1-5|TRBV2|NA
CASIGNRDQPQHF
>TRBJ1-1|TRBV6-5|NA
CASWSGYTEAFF
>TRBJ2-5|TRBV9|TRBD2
CASSVGTSGTAVQETQYF
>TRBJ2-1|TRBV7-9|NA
CASSVGGWASSYNEQFF
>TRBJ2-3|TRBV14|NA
CASSQDQGGGRRSTDTQYF
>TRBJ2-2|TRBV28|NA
CASRARGGTGELFF
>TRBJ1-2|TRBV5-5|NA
CASSYLQGSVGYTF
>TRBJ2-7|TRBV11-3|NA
CASSFGPSSYEQYF
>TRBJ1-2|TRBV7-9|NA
CASGQNYGYTF
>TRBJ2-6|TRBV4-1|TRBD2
CASSQEGGGSGANVLTF
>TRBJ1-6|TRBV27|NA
CASSFAREGISPLHF
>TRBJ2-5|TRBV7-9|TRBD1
CASSPPGTVQETQYF
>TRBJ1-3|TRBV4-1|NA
CASSHSRDSGNTIYF
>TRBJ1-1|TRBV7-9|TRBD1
CASSQDRVEVTEAFF
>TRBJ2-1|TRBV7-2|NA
CASSSSTYNEQFF
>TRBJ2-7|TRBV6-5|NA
CASRTTRDEQYF
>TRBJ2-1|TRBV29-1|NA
CSVIRLLGNEQFF
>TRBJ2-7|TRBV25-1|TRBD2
CASSGLAGVYEQYF
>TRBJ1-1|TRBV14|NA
CASSYGGTEAFF
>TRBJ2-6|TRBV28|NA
CASTSAANVLTF
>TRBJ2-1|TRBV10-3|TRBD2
CAHTPGAGGSDEQFF
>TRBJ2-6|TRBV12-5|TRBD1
CASGLVQGLGTGGSGANVLTF
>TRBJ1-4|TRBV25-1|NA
CASSEGGRSDEKLFF